These T cell receptor beta chains were read from a single sample in a study of glioma-infiltrating T cells. MiXCR, run by TCRdb on the multiplex PCR reads, gives a single entry per CDR3 protein. The sample lists 150,000 to 200,000 distinct CDR3 sequences, about 40% seen once, with around 5.2% in the top ten. The sequenced material came from glioma tissue, nonneoplastic brain tissue, or PBMCs (not recorded which). These receptor sequences come from a human donor with low-grade glioma or glioblastoma, undergoing nonglioma brain surgery, or in good health (not recorded which). CDR3s include the opening cysteine and the closing phenylalanine or tryptophan. Each record gives: D gene, clone size, J gene, V gene, CDR3 DNA, CDR3 protein. D genes are given only for firm matches. Part of the rows lack a size; the others show once, few, many or a class for expanded clones.

D: TRBD2; size: many; J: TRBJ2-3; V: TRBV28; DNA: TGTGCCAAGGAACAAAGCGGGGGAACAGATACGCAGTATTTT; CDR3: CAKEQSGGTDTQYF
D: TRBD2; size: NA; J: TRBJ2-7; V: TRBV4-1; DNA: TGCGCCAGCAGCCACGGTAATATCGGAACTAGCGGTCCCTACGAGCAGTACTTC; CDR3: CASSHGNIGTSGPYEQYF
D: TRBD2; size: many; J: TRBJ2-7; V: TRBV7-2; DNA: TGTGCCAGCAGCTTGGGACTAGGCTTCTACGAGCAGTACTTC; CDR3: CASSLGLGFYEQYF
D: NA; size: NA; J: TRBJ2-1; V: TRBV4-1; DNA: TGCGCCAGCAGCCAAGGAACCCATGAGTTATTC; CDR3: CASSQGTHELF
D: TRBD2; size: NA; J: TRBJ2-7; V: TRBV4-1; DNA: TGCGCCAGCAGCCAAGGACCGGGGGGGGAGCAGTACTTC; CDR3: CASSQGPGGEQYF
D: NA; size: many; J: TRBJ2-5; V: TRBV3-1; DNA: TGTGCCAGCAGCCACACGTCCGCAGAAGAGACCCAGTACTTC; CDR3: CASSHTSAEETQYF
D: TRBD2; size: NA; J: TRBJ2-7; V: TRBV29-1; DNA: TGCAGCGTAGAAAAGCGGGAGGGCCGGGGGCAGTACTTC; CDR3: CSVEKREGRGQYF
D: TRBD1; size: many; J: TRBJ2-1; V: TRBV7-8; DNA: TGTGCCAGCAGCTCACCCGGGACAGAAGACAATGAGCAGTTCTTC; CDR3: CASSSPGTEDNEQFF
D: NA; size: many; J: TRBJ1-5; V: TRBV2; DNA: TGTGCCAGCAGTGAAGGATCAGGGAACTATCAGCCCCAGCATTTT; CDR3: CASSEGSGNYQPQHF
D: NA; size: many; J: TRBJ2-1; V: TRBV2; DNA: TGTGCCAGCAGTGAATGGTACTCCTACAATGAGCAGTTCTTC; CDR3: CASSEWYSYNEQFF
D: NA; size: NA; J: TRBJ1-6; V: TRBV13; DNA: TGTGCCAGCAGCTTCTATAGACCGCAAAATTCACCCCTCCACTTT; CDR3: CASSFYRPQNSPLHF
D: NA; size: NA; J: TRBJ1-3; V: TRBV4-2; DNA: TGTGCCAGCATCCAAGATCTTACTGGAAACACCATATATTTT; CDR3: CASIQDLTGNTIYF
D: NA; size: NA; J: TRBJ1-1; V: TRBV10-2; DNA: TGCGTCAGCATGCCCGGGGGGGGCCCTGAAGCTTTCTTT; CDR3: CVSMPGGGPEAFF
D: NA; size: NA; J: TRBJ2-2; V: TRBV19; DNA: TGTGCCAGTAGTATTCTCCCAGTACCGAACACCGGGGAGCTGTTTTTT; CDR3: CASSILPVPNTGELFF
D: NA; size: NA; J: TRBJ2-5; V: TRBV7-2; DNA: TGTGCCAGCAGCTTATCCGGGAGTCGAGGCTCAGGTCTAGAGACCCAGTACTTC; CDR3: CASSLSGSRGSGLETQYF
D: NA; size: NA; J: TRBJ2-2; V: TRBV7-3; DNA: TGTGCCAGCAGCCCCGACACCGTGGAGACCGGGGAGCTGTTTTTT; CDR3: CASSPDTVETGELFF
D: NA; size: many; J: TRBJ2-3; V: TRBV7-8; DNA: TGTGCCAGCAGCCCACCTGGGAGGAGCACAGATACGCAGTATTTT; CDR3: CASSPPGRSTDTQYF
D: NA; size: NA; J: TRBJ2-7; V: TRBV20-1; DNA: TGCAGTGCCAGGCTAACGGGAAGGCCCGGGAGTGTTTACGAGCAGTACTTC; CDR3: CSARLTGRPGSVYEQYF
D: NA; size: NA; J: TRBJ2-1; V: TRBV20-1; DNA: TGCAGCGCTAGTCGTGAGGAGGTACATGGGATCTACAATGAGCAGTTCTTC; CDR3: CSASREEVHGIYNEQFF
D: NA; size: many; J: TRBJ1-5; V: TRBV28; DNA: TGTGCCAGCAGTTTCTTTAGGCGACAACCCAATCAGCCCCAGCATTTT; CDR3: CASSFFRRQPNQPQHF
D: NA; size: NA; J: TRBJ2-3; V: TRBV6-1; DNA: TGTGCCAGCAGATCATCTCTGTCAGATACGCAGTATTTT; CDR3: CASRSSLSDTQYF
D: NA; size: NA; J: TRBJ2-6; V: TRBV2; DNA: TGTGCCAGCTATTGGGGCAGGGGGGAGCTTGGGGCCAACGTCCTGACTTTC; CDR3: CASYWGRGELGANVLTF
D: NA; size: NA; J: TRBJ2-3; V: TRBV5-1; DNA: TGCGCCAGCAGGTTAGAGACGCCTAGCACAGATACGCAGTATTTT; CDR3: CASRLETPSTDTQYF
D: NA; size: NA; J: TRBJ1-1; V: TRBV6-2/TRBV6-3; DNA: TGTGCCGTATCCCGGGGGAGAGACACTGAAGCTTTCTTT; CDR3: CAVSRGRDTEAFF
D: NA; size: few; J: TRBJ2-7; V: TRBV6-6; DNA: TGTGCCAGCAGTTACTATGACAGTCTCTACGAGCAGTACTTC; CDR3: CASSYYDSLYEQYF
D: NA; size: many; J: TRBJ1-3; V: TRBV6-1; DNA: TGTGCCAGCAGTCATACAATCGGAAACACCATATATTTT; CDR3: CASSHTIGNTIYF
D: NA; size: many; J: TRBJ2-2; V: TRBV28; DNA: TGTGCCAGCACAGGGCCGCCACCCGGGGAGCTGTTTTTT; CDR3: CASTGPPPGELFF
D: NA; size: NA; J: TRBJ1-5; V: TRBV19; DNA: TGTGCCAGTAGTGGGGACCCGGCAGGGGCGTATAAGCTGTTTGGCAATCAGCCCCAGCATTTT; CDR3: CASSGDPAGAYKLFGNQPQHF
D: TRBD1; size: NA; J: TRBJ2-7; V: TRBV9; DNA: TGTGCCAGCAGCGTAGGTGGAACAGGGGTCCACGAGCAGTACTTC; CDR3: CASSVGGTGVHEQYF
D: NA; size: NA; J: TRBJ2-3; V: TRBV4-1; DNA: TGCGCCAGCAGCCAAGATCGGCAGGGGAGGGATACGCAGTATTTT; CDR3: CASSQDRQGRDTQYF
D: NA; size: NA; J: TRBJ2-1; V: TRBV2; DNA: TGTGCCAGCAGTGAAGCGCTTCGGCAGGGTCCAAAGCAGTTCTTC; CDR3: CASSEALRQGPKQFF
D: NA; size: NA; J: TRBJ1-5; V: TRBV4-1; DNA: TGCGCCAGCAGCCAAGAGCCATTGCAGCCCCAGCATTTT; CDR3: CASSQEPLQPQHF
D: TRBD2; size: many; J: TRBJ2-1; V: TRBV28; DNA: TGTGCCAGCAGTTTAATTTCTAGCGGGAACAATGAGCAGTTCTTC; CDR3: CASSLISSGNNEQFF
D: NA; size: NA; J: TRBJ1-1; V: TRBV7-6; DNA: TGTGCCAGCAGCCCTTATGGGGCGCAGCTGAACACTGAAGCTTTCTTT; CDR3: CASSPYGAQLNTEAFF
D: NA; size: once; J: TRBJ2-3; V: TRBV7-8; DNA: TGTGCCAGCAGCTTATTAACTAGCAAAGATACGCAGTATTTT; CDR3: CASSLLTSKDTQYF
D: NA; size: many; J: TRBJ2-5; V: TRBV20-1; DNA: TGCAGTGCTAAAGCGGTACAAGAGACCCAGTACTTC; CDR3: CSAKAVQETQYF
D: NA; size: NA; J: TRBJ2-3; V: TRBV6-5; DNA: TGTGCCAGCAGTAACCGGGGAGGGGGGGATACGCAGTACTTT; CDR3: CASSNRGGGDTQYF
D: NA; size: NA; J: TRBJ2-1; V: TRBV7-2; DNA: TGTGCCAGCAGCTTAGAGGTGGGGAAATCGCAGTTCTTC; CDR3: CASSLEVGKSQFF
D: NA; size: many; J: TRBJ2-2; V: TRBV6-1; DNA: TGTGCCAGCAGTTTGGGGCGCGGGGAGCTGTTTTTT; CDR3: CASSLGRGELFF
D: NA; size: many; J: TRBJ2-1; V: TRBV20-1; DNA: TGCAGTGCTAGTGCCCTCGGTGGCCACTACGGCAATGAGCAGTTCTTC; CDR3: CSASALGGHYGNEQFF
D: TRBD1; size: NA; J: TRBJ2-1; V: TRBV7-9; DNA: TGTGCCAGCAGCTGGGTACAGGGGGATAATGAGCAGTTCTTC; CDR3: CASSWVQGDNEQFF
D: TRBD2; size: many; J: TRBJ2-5; V: TRBV28; DNA: TGTGCCAGCAGTTTATCGAGTCGGGAGGGGGAGGAGACCCAGTACTTC; CDR3: CASSLSSREGEETQYF
D: TRBD2; size: NA; J: TRBJ2-5; V: TRBV11-1; DNA: TGTGCCAGGAGCTTAGCCCTAGCGGGAGGGCGAGAGACCCAGTACTTC; CDR3: CARSLALAGGRETQYF
D: NA; size: few; J: TRBJ2-7; V: TRBV7-9; DNA: TGTGCCAGCAGTCCCCGGGCGGGGCCGACCTACGAGCAGTACTTC; CDR3: CASSPRAGPTYEQYF
D: NA; size: few; J: TRBJ2-1; V: TRBV5-1; DNA: TGCGCCAGCAAATCGGGACTCGGCTACAATGAGCAGTTCTTC; CDR3: CASKSGLGYNEQFF
D: NA; size: few; J: TRBJ2-1; V: TRBV7-9; DNA: TGTGCCAGCAGCCCTACCCCGGGTGAGCAGTTCTTC; CDR3: CASSPTPGEQFF
D: NA; size: NA; J: TRBJ2-7; V: TRBV19; DNA: TGTGCCAGTAGTATAGCCGGCAAGGGAAAGGGCGAGCAGTACTTC; CDR3: CASSIAGKGKGEQYF
D: TRBD1; size: few; J: TRBJ2-7; V: TRBV20-1; DNA: TGCAGTGCTAGTGTACCGGGACAGTCCTCCTCCTACGAGCAGTACTTC; CDR3: CSASVPGQSSSYEQYF
D: NA; size: many; J: TRBJ1-5; V: TRBV2; DNA: TGTGCCAGCAGTGACCGGGGCCCGGATCAGCCCCAGCATTTT; CDR3: CASSDRGPDQPQHF
D: TRBD1; size: few; J: TRBJ2-2; V: TRBV29-1; DNA: TGCAGCGGGGGGACAGGGAGCACCGGGGAGCTGTTTTTT; CDR3: CSGGTGSTGELFF
D: NA; size: NA; J: TRBJ2-1; V: TRBV6-1; DNA: TGTGCCATCAGTCCTAGGAGTTCCCGGATCAATGAGCAGTTCTTC; CDR3: CAISPRSSRINEQFF
D: TRBD1; size: many; J: TRBJ2-3; V: TRBV6-1; DNA: TGTGCCAGCCGGGACAGTGATACAGATACGCAGTATTTT; CDR3: CASRDSDTDTQYF
D: TRBD2; size: few; J: TRBJ2-3; V: TRBV19; DNA: TGTGCCAGTAGTATCCAATGGACTAGCGGGAGGGCAGATACGCAGTATTTT; CDR3: CASSIQWTSGRADTQYF